The TCR beta chain under discussion was sequenced for a study of blood T cell repertoires in COVID-19. Overall study context: Samples representing acute and convalescent COVID-19 were sourced from the United States, Italy and Spain. PBMCs, B-cell-depleted T cells, or T cells were the source of the cDNA or gDNA that made up the material.

Profiled with immunoSEQ multiplex PCR; TCRdb holds only in-frame clones, not every one. This table has tens of thousands of clones, 79% appearing once. The sample was peripheral blood. The sequence was collected from a human donor in a cohort sampled during active COVID-19.

This CDR3 reads CASSSTGQGGEQYF. As DNA, the CDR3 is TGTGCCAGCAGTTCAACCGGACAGGGTGGCGAGCAGTACTTC. This chain uses TRBV7-9 with TRBJ2-7; 8 positions agree with TRBD1. CDR3 length: 14 amino acids. Trimming removed 6 bases from V and 6 bases from J; junction bases left unmatched: 10. Germline V CDR1 and CDR2: SEHNR, FQNEAQ (reference sequence). The full variable domain, in which reference TRBV7-9 and TRBJ2-7 provide the parts outside the CDR3, is DTGVSQNPRHKITKRGQNVTFRCDPISEHNRLYWYRQTLGQGPEFLTYFQNEAQLEKSRLLSDRFSAERPKGSFSTLEIQRTEQGDSAMYLCASSSTGQGGEQYFGPGTRLTVT.